The sequence of this T cell receptor (beta chain) was determined in a study of blood T cell repertoires in COVID-19. The CDR3 has 15 residues. After removal of 8 bases from V and 3 bases from J, the junction contained 10 bases not matched to a gene. CDR1 is SGHAT and CDR2 is FQNNGV in the germline V gene. The protocol was immunoSEQ multiplex PCR, while the TCRdb copy is restricted to in-frame clones and leaves out a portion. There are about 440,000 clones in the sample; 70% to 90% occur only once, and approximately 2% lies in the top ten. Enrollees, roughly 18 to 90 years old, lived in 24 US areas. The chain joins TRBV11-2 to TRBJ2-1, with 7 bases fitting TRBD2. The specimen sequenced was PBMCs or T cells enriched from blood (not recorded which). The TCR was taken from a woman younger than 30 with acute COVID-19. The CDR3 coding sequence is TGTGCCAGCTCCTTAGTGCCGGGAGGCTACAATGAGCAGTTCTTC. It encodes CASSLVPGGYNEQFF.